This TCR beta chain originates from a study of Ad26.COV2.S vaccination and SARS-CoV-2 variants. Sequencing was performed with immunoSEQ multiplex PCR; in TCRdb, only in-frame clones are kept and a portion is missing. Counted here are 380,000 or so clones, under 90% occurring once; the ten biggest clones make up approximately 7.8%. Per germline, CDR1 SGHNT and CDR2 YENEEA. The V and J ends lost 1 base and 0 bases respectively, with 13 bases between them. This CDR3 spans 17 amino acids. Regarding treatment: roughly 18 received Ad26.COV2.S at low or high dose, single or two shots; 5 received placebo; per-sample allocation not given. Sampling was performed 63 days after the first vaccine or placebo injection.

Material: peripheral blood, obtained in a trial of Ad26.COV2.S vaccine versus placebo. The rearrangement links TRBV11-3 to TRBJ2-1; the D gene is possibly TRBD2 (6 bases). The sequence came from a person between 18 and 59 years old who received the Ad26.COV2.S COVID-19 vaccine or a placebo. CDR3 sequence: CASSLAGGGISYNEQFF. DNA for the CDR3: TGTGCCAGCAGCTTAGCCGGCGGCGGGATCTCCTACAATGAGCAGTTCTTC. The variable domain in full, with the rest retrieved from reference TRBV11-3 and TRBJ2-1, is EAGVVQSPRYKIIEKKQPVAFWCNPISGHNTLYWYLQNLGQGPELLIRYENEEAVDDSQLPKDRFSAERLKGVDSTLKIQPAELGDSAVYLCASSLAGGGISYNEQFFGPGTRLTVL.